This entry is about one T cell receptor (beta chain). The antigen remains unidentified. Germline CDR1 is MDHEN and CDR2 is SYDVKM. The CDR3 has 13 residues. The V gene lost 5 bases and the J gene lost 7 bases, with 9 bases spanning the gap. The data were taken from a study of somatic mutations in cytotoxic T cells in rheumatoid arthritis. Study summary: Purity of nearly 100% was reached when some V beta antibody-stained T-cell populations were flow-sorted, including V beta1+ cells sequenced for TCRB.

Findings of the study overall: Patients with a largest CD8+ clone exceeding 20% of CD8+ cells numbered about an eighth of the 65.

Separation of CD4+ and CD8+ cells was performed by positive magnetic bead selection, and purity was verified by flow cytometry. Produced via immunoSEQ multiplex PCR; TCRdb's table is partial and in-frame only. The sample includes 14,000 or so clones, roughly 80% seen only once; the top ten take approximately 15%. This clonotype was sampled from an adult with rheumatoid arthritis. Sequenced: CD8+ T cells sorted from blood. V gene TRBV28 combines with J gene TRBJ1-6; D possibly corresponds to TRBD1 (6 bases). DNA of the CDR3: TGTGCCAGCAGTCCCGGGGGCAATTCACCCCTCCACTTT. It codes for CASSPGGNSPLHF.